This T cell receptor beta chain originates from a study of T-cell reconstitution after alpha-beta-depleted transplantation in children. Study results and caveats: At one year after transplant, newly produced T cells mostly accounted for T-cell counts and diversity.

As regards this clonotype: Antigen specificity is unknown. Mismatch with germline at one junction end may stem from a read error.

There are 15 residues in the CDR3. Germline V CDR1 and CDR2: MDHEN, SYDVKM. Preparation of the TCRbeta library was carried out with unique molecular identifiers. Using its own MiXCR run on the PCR reads, TCRdb lists one record per CDR3 protein. This sample has a few hundred thousand distinct CDR3 sequences, with under 30% found just once. The origin of this receptor is a female patient younger than 10 who had a stem cell transplant for congenital amegakaryocytic thrombocytopenia, so the T cells may come from the graft donor. The source was PBMCs, mostly from graft donor cells, collected 360 days after TCRalphabeta/CD19-depleted stem cell transplant. This chain uses TRBV28 with TRBJ1-5; 8 bases fit TRBD1. CDR3 sequence (DNA): TGTGCCAGCAGTTTTCCGGGACAGGTCAATCAGCCCCACCATTTT. It specifies CASSFPGQVNQPHHF.